Presented here are 21 T cell receptor beta chains from one specimen sequenced in a study of blood T cells in healthy people across ages. The authors ran a second PCR of 7 to 11 cycles using a sample-barcoded 5' primer and a J-beta primer mix. TCRdb used MiXCR to reprocess the 5' RACE reads, holding one entry per CDR3 protein. The table shows some 1 million distinct CDR3 sequences, with 35% to 50% occurring only once. Input material: blood. These receptors came from a woman aged 55-69 years in good health.

The V call is TRBV6-5, the J call TRBJ2-4, with TRBD2 matching over 11 bases. The DNA end lines up better with TRBJ2-7; the J call may be wrong. CDR3 length equals 15 residues. From germline, CDR1 is MNHEY and CDR2 SVGAGI. The CDR3 protein is CASSYLAGGPYEQYF. The DNA for the CDR3 is TGTGCCAGCAGTTACCTAGCGGGAGGACCCTACGAGCAGTACTTC.

The V call is TRBV20-1, the J call TRBJ2-1, with D unclear. The CDR3 loop spans 15 amino acids. V lost 3 bases and J 13 bases, leaving 25 bases between the germline ends. Germline assignment: CDR1 DFQATT and CDR2 SNEGSKA (reference sequence). The CDR3 protein is CSASRRRRTQETQFF. DNA for the CDR3: TGCAGTGCTAGTCGGCGACGCCGGACCCAAGAGACCCAGTTCTTC.

The chain joins TRBV7-6 to TRBJ2-3; 7 nucleotides match TRBD2. With V trimmed by 0 bases and J by 5 bases, 8 bases remained unmatched. The CDR3 covers 16 residues. Germline CDR1 is SGHVS and CDR2 is FNYEAQ. CDR3 DNA: TGTGCCAGCAGCTTAGCGCGGGAGCCCGGGGAAGATACGCAGTATTTT. Its protein is CASSLAREPGEDTQYF.

The chain has TRBV20-1 and TRBJ2-3; TRBD2 agrees at 10 bases. Germline V gene sequence: CDR1 DFQATT, CDR2 SNEGSKA (reference sequence). The CDR3 has 17 residues. The junction had 12 bases not matched to a gene; V was cut back by 2 bases and J by 4 bases. CDR3 DNA sequence: TGCAGTGCTAGAAGGGGGCTAGCGGGAGTCAGGGCAGATACGCAGTATTTT. This translates into CSARRGLAGVRADTQYF.

The rearrangement uses TRBV2 and TRBJ2-2; 9 bases fit TRBD1. Germline V CDR1 and CDR2: SNHLY, FYNNEI. This CDR3 contains 16 residues. J gave up 6 bases and V 6 bases, and 11 bases lay outside the gene matches. The CDR3 spells CASRRRTGADAGELFF. The CDR3 region has the DNA TGTGCCAGCAGAAGAAGGACAGGGGCCGACGCCGGGGAGCTGTTTTTT.

This clonotype was counted a single time. The rearrangement uses TRBV20-1 and TRBJ1-1; D unclear. CDR3 length equals 14 residues. The ends were cut back, 0 bases at V and 1 base at J, with 9 bases in the middle. Germline V lookup: CDR1 DFQATT, CDR2 SNEGSKA (reference sequence). This chain's CDR3 is CSARDRWANTEAFF. Here the CDR3 DNA reads TGCAGTGCTAGAGATCGGTGGGCGAACACTGAAGCTTTCTTT.

The chain couples TRBV29-1 to TRBJ2-5; 7 bases are shared with TRBD2. Unmatched junction bases numbered 0, after V lost 2 bases and J lost 0 bases. Germline loops: CDR1 SQVTM, CDR2 ANQGSEA. CDR3 length: 13 residues. The CDR3, as DNA: TGCAGCGTTGAACTAGCGGACCAAGAGACCCAGTACTTC. Translating gives CSVELADQETQYF.

The V gene is TRBV13, the J gene TRBJ2-1, with TRBD2 as a possible D gene (6 bases). The CDR3 runs 16 residues. V was cut by 5 bases and J by 7 bases, with 21 bases left in between. Germline V gene sequence: CDR1 PRHDT, CDR2 FYEKMQ (reference sequence). CDR3 residues: CASSLFGGSRVNEQFF. The CDR3 region has the DNA TGTGCCAGCAGCCTATTCGGGGGATCTAGGGTGAATGAGCAGTTCTTC.

This clonotype showed up just a few times. The J gene is TRBJ1-2, the V gene TRBV20-1; D is unclear. The CDR3 is made up of 13 amino acids. The germline V gene encodes CDR1 DFQATT and CDR2 SNEGSKA (reference sequence). CDR3 coding DNA: TGCAGCGGTGTCCCAGCGATTATTTATGGCTACACCTTC. Protein: CSGVPAIIYGYTF.

V usage is TRBV5-1 and J usage is TRBJ2-5; D call uncertain. V lost 1 base and J lost 3, with 16 bases in between. This CDR3 comprises 16 residues. Germline lookup yields CDR1 SGHRS and CDR2 YFSETQ. CDR3 sequence reads: CASSLQVRSVKETQYF. As DNA, the CDR3 is TGCGCCAGCAGCTTGCAGGTCCGCTCGGTAAAAGAGACCCAGTACTTC.

The chain combines TRBV5-1 with TRBJ1-1; weak D call: TRBD1 (5 bases). Germline loops: CDR1 SGHRS, CDR2 YFSETQ. This CDR3 is built from 13 residues. The V end was cut by 7 bases, the J end by 7 bases, with 17 bases between. The CDR3 nucleotides are TGCGCCAGCCAGGATCAGGCTGGGGGTGAAGCTTTCTTT. It codes for CASQDQAGGEAFF.

This clonotype was counted only a few times. V is TRBV20-1 and J is TRBJ2-7; 14 bases agree with TRBD2. The CDR3 has 17 residues. The J segment lost 1 base and the V segment lost 1 base, leaving 6 bases of the junction unmatched. The germline CDR1 and CDR2 sequences are DFQATT and SNEGSKA (reference sequence). The CDR3 coding sequence is TGCAGTGCTAGAGCGGGACTAGCGGGAGTAGGATCCTACGAGCAGTACTTC. Amino acids: CSARAGLAGVGSYEQYF.

This chain joins TRBV5-5 and TRBJ2-5; the match to TRBD1 covers 8 bases. The V segment lost 4 bases and the J segment 3 bases; nucleotides outside the gene matches: 5. The CDR3 consists of 14 residues. Germline CDR1 and CDR2: SGHKS and YYEKEE (reference sequence). CDR3 sequence reads: CASSIRQGKETQYF. In DNA form, the CDR3 reads TGTGCCAGCAGCATAAGACAGGGGAAAGAGACCCAGTACTTC.

This clonotype was recorded a few times. The chain uses TRBV11-2 and TRBJ2-6, with TRBD1 matching 7 bases. V shed 5 bases, J shed 3 bases, and the junction held 7 bases outside the gene matches. This CDR3 region has 16 residues. CDR1 and CDR2 from the germline V gene are SGHAT and FQNNGV. The CDR3 DNA reads as TGTGCCAGCAGCCGGACAGGTGGGATTGGGGCCAACGTCCTGACTTTC. It encodes CASSRTGGIGANVLTF.

J is TRBJ1-1 and V is TRBV28, with 12 bases aligning to TRBD1. The germline V gene has CDR1 MDHEN and CDR2 SYDVKM. V lost 5 bases, J lost 2 bases, and 9 bases stayed unmatched. This CDR3 is built from 17 residues. This chain's CDR3 is CASSLPGQGAPNTEAFF. The CDR3, as DNA: TGTGCCAGCAGTCTACCGGGACAGGGGGCGCCTAACACTGAAGCTTTCTTT.

The chain has TRBV4-1 and TRBJ2-4, with 7 bases identical to TRBD2. Matching the DNA end better, TRBJ2-7 makes the J call doubtful. CDR1 and CDR2 from the germline V gene are MGHRA and YSYEKL. This CDR3 contains 17 residues. This CDR3 reads CASSQVTSRAGTYEQYF. CDR3 sequence (DNA): TGCGCCAGCAGCCAAGTTACGTCTCGAGCGGGAACATACGAGCAGTACTTC.

This clonotype appeared a few times. This chain uses TRBV6-5 with TRBJ1-2, with D possibly being TRBD1 (5 bases). The length of the CDR3 is 14 residues. The germline V and J ends were trimmed by 0 bases and 6 bases, with 11 bases remaining between them. From germline, CDR1 is MNHEY and CDR2 SVGAGI. The CDR3 DNA is TGTGCCAGCAGTTACTCGAGTAGGGGTGATGGCTACACCTTC. It translates to CASSYSSRGDGYTF.

This clonotype turned up a few times. V is TRBV5-5 and J is TRBJ2-5; possibly TRBD1 or TRBD2 for D (5 bases each). CDR1 and CDR2 (germline): SGHKS, YYEKEE (reference sequence). Trimming removed 2 bases from V and 2 bases from J, with 13 bases in between. The CDR3 contains 15 residues. The CDR3 nucleotides are TGTGCCAGCAGCTTACGTGGGACCACTCAAGAGACCCAGTACTTC. Translating gives CASSLRGTTQETQYF.

This sequence joins TRBV7-3 and TRBJ2-2; the D is unclear. Germline values: CDR1 SGHTA, CDR2 FQGTGA. The CDR3 has 16 residues. V lost 3 bases and J lost 6, with 17 bases in between. The CDR3, as DNA: TGTGCCAGCAGCTTCCCCACTGCGAAGGGTCCCGGGGAGCTGTTTTTT. This codes for CASSFPTAKGPGELFF.

This clonotype showed up just a few times. V usage is TRBV29-1 and J usage is TRBJ2-3, with 9 nucleotides matching TRBD1. Looked up from germline, CDR1 is SQVTM and CDR2 is ANQGSEA. The CDR3 spans 13 residues. Trimming at V came to 6 bases and at J to 2 bases, leaving 3 bases not matched to a gene. CDR3 loop: CSVGQGNTDTQYF. The CDR3 nucleotides read TGCAGCGTCGGACAGGGGAACACAGATACGCAGTATTTT.

The chain is built from TRBV7-6 and TRBJ2-3, with D unclear. The V gene lost 4 bases and the J gene lost 0 bases, with 11 bases spanning the gap. Germline CDR1 and CDR2: SGHVS and FNYEAQ. The CDR3 length is 15 residues. The CDR3 DNA reads as TGTGCCAGCAGCTCAGCACTGACTAGCACAGATACGCAGTATTTT. It yields the protein CASSSALTSTDTQYF.